A selection of T cell receptor beta chains follows, all from one sample in a study of neoadjuvant anti-PD-1 for oral cavity cancer. Profiling relied on immunoSEQ multiplex PCR, and the TCRdb table lists in-frame clones only, not all of them. The sample comprises around 16,000 clones, 72% of which are singletons, and approximately 2.6% rests with the top ten. The sample consisted of PBMCs, taken before nivolumab (anti-PD-1) treatment. The receptor set was obtained from a person between 40 and 80 years old with oral cavity squamous cell carcinoma. Both conserved end residues are part of each CDR3. The D gene is left open where the match is weak. Rows may omit the clone size; those that give it use once, few, many or a size class.

j_call	d_call	v_call	clone_size	cdr3_nt	cdr3_aa
TRBJ1-2	-	TRBV19	-	TGTGCCAGTAGCCCGGGGCCCAATCAAGGCTACACCTTC	CASSPGPNQGYTF
TRBJ2-5	TRBD2	TRBV5-6	-	TGTGCCAGCAGACAGGGACTAGCGGGGGGACCCCTCCAAGAGACCCAGTACTTC	CASRQGLAGGPLQETQYF
TRBJ1-2	-	TRBV27	-	TGTGCCAGCAGGGCCACGGATTCGCAGGGGTATCACTATGGCTACACCTTC	CASRATDSQGYHYGYTF
TRBJ1-4	-	TRBV19	-	TGTGCCAGTGGTGACCTTAGGGGGGCTAATGAAAAACTGTTTTTT	CASGDLRGANEKLFF
TRBJ1-3	-	TRBV5-6	-	TGTGCCAGCAGCTTGGCTGGGGCTAGAGGAAACACCATATATTTT	CASSLAGARGNTIYF
TRBJ1-1	-	TRBV11-2	few	TGTGCCAGCAGCTTAGGAGGGAACACTGAAGCTTTCTTT	CASSLGGNTEAFF
TRBJ2-7	TRBD2	TRBV13	-	TGTGCCAGCAGCCCCAGGACTAGCGGTTCGTGGGAGCAGTACTTC	CASSPRTSGSWEQYF
TRBJ2-5	-	TRBV6-5	once	TGTGCCAGCAGTCCTATCGGGGGTCAGGACGGGACCCAGTACTTC	CASSPIGGQDGTQYF
TRBJ2-1	TRBD2	TRBV9	-	TGTGCCAGCAGCGTAGGGGGACTAGCGGGTTACCCACCTTCCTACAATGAGCAGTTCTTC	CASSVGGLAGYPPSYNEQFF
TRBJ2-3	-	TRBV5-1	-	TGCGCCAGCAGCTTGTCCACAGATACGCAGTATTTT	CASSLSTDTQYF
TRBJ2-2	TRBD1	TRBV28	few	TGTGCCAGCAGTTTCCGGGACAGGTCCTCTTACACCGGGGAGCTGTTTTTT	CASSFRDRSSYTGELFF
TRBJ2-1	TRBD2	TRBV5-1	-	TGCGCCAGCAGCTTGGGGACTAGCGGGAGTAATGAGCAGTTCTTC	CASSLGTSGSNEQFF
TRBJ2-6	TRBD1	TRBV5-1	-	TGCGCCAGCAGCTTTCGGGACAGTATTTTCTCTGGGGCCAACGTCCTGACTTTC	CASSFRDSIFSGANVLTF
TRBJ1-4	-	TRBV30	-	TGTGCCTGGAATAGGCAGGGAAATGAAAAACTGTTTTTT	CAWNRQGNEKLFF
TRBJ1-5	-	TRBV9	-	TGTGCCAGCAGCGTAGGGACCGGGGATCAGCCCCAGCATTTT	CASSVGTGDQPQHF
TRBJ1-4	-	TRBV9	-	TGTGCCAGCAGCGTAGCTGTCCAGCGGGAAAAACTGTTTTTT	CASSVAVQREKLFF
TRBJ2-1	TRBD2	TRBV5-6	-	TGTGCCAGCAGCGGGACTAGCGGGGGGGCCGGTGAGCAGTTCTTC	CASSGTSGGAGEQFF
TRBJ1-5	-	TRBV2	-	TGTGCCAGCAGTGAATGGTTCAATCAGCCCCAGCATTTT	CASSEWFNQPQHF
TRBJ2-7	TRBD1	TRBV27	-	TGTGCCACAACAAGAAACCGACAGGGCGTTTTAGGCGAGCAGTACTTC	CATTRNRQGVLGEQYF
TRBJ2-7	TRBD1	TRBV10-2	few	TGCGCCAGCAGTGAGCCCAGACAGGGGACCTACGAGCAGTACTTC	CASSEPRQGTYEQYF
TRBJ1-5	-	TRBV11-3	-	TGTGCCAGCAGCTTAGATCGCACGGATAGCAATCAGCCCCAGCATTTT	CASSLDRTDSNQPQHF
TRBJ2-1	-	TRBV5-1	-	TGCGCCAGCAGATGGAGAAAGGGGTCGACCAATGAGCAGTTCTTC	CASRWRKGSTNEQFF
TRBJ2-2	TRBD2	TRBV5-1	-	TGCGCCAGCAGAGAACTAGCGGGAGGGAGCGGGGAGCTGTTTTTT	CASRELAGGSGELFF
TRBJ2-1	-	TRBV10-3	-	TGTGCCATCAGGCCGATCCCTAGCTCCTACAATGAGCAGTTCTTC	CAIRPIPSSYNEQFF
TRBJ2-7	-	TRBV11-2	-	TGTGCCAGCAGCTTATTCAGAGTCTCCTACGAGCAGTACTTC	CASSLFRVSYEQYF
TRBJ1-6	-	TRBV10-2	-	TGCGCCAGCAGTGTAGGGACGGATTCACCCCTCCACTTT	CASSVGTDSPLHF
TRBJ1-1	TRBD1	TRBV19	once	TGTGCCAGTAGCCTCGGGACAGGGAACACTGAAGCTTTCTTT	CASSLGTGNTEAFF
TRBJ2-2	TRBD1	TRBV2	-	TGTGCCAGCAATAGGGACAGAGCGAACACCGGGGAGCTGTTTTTT	CASNRDRANTGELFF
TRBJ1-1	-	TRBV14	few	TGTGCCAGCAGCCAGACGGATTGGCGGGGTGAGGGTACTGAAGCTTTCTTT	CASSQTDWRGEGTEAFF
TRBJ2-7	-	TRBV2	-	TGTGCCAGCAGTGAAGGGGGGGGCCCTTACGAGCAGTACTTC	CASSEGGGPYEQYF
TRBJ2-2	-	TRBV5-1	-	TGCGCCAGCAGCGCCGGAGCCGGGGAGCTGTTTTTT	CASSAGAGELFF
TRBJ1-1	-	TRBV13	once	TGTGCCAGCAGCTTAGACGAGACGGTTCAGGGGAGGGACACTGAAGCTTTCTTT	CASSLDETVQGRDTEAFF
TRBJ2-1	TRBD1	TRBV6-5	-	TGTGCCAGCAGTCCCTCCACAGGGGACAATGAGCAGTTCTTC	CASSPSTGDNEQFF
TRBJ2-3	-	TRBV10-3	-	TGTGCCATCGGAGGAGATACGCAGTATTTT	CAIGGDTQYF
TRBJ1-4	-	TRBV2	once	TGTGCCAGCAAAAGTTATTACGCCCGTGAAAAACTGTTTTTT	CASKSYYAREKLFF
TRBJ2-7	-	TRBV6-1	-	TGTGCCAGCAGCTTCCTCTACGAGCAGTACTTC	CASSFLYEQYF
TRBJ1-1	-	TRBV6-5	-	TGTGCCAGCAGTCCTCTGGGACTGCTGAACACTGAAGCTTTCTTT	CASSPLGLLNTEAFF
TRBJ2-7	-	TRBV7-6	-	TGTGCCAGCAGCTCCCCCGGAGAGGGGGGGACCTACGAGCAGTACTTC	CASSSPGEGGTYEQYF
TRBJ1-1	-	TRBV5-4	-	TGTGCCAGCAGCTTGGATACGAACATGAACACTGAAGCTTTCTTT	CASSLDTNMNTEAFF
TRBJ1-5	TRBD1	TRBV9	-	TGTGCCAACCCACACCGGGACAGGGCATATAGCAATCAGCCCCAGCATTTT	CANPHRDRAYSNQPQHF
TRBJ1-2	TRBD1	TRBV4-1	few	TGCGCCAGCAGCCAACCCCAAGGGGGCCGTAACTATGGCTACACCTTC	CASSQPQGGRNYGYTF
TRBJ1-1	-	TRBV14	-	TGTGCCAGCAGCCAAGCCCGACGGGGCACTGAAGCTTTCTTT	CASSQARRGTEAFF